One sample yielded the 5 T cell receptor beta chains listed below, sequenced in a study of glioma-infiltrating T cells. Amplification of TCR alpha and beta CDR3 regions from RNA used iRepertoire nested multiplex PCR. TCRdb recomputed calls from the multiplex PCR reads with MiXCR, one row per CDR3 protein. The sample carries about 200,000 distinct CDR3 sequences, about 32% recorded once. Source material: glioma tissue, nonneoplastic brain tissue, or PBMCs (not recorded which). The receptor source for this set is a human donor with low-grade glioma or glioblastoma, undergoing nonglioma brain surgery, or in good health (not recorded which).

This clonotype came up many times. V is TRBV6-1 and J is TRBJ1-4; D gene unclear. In germline, CDR1 is MNHNS, CDR2 SASEGT. Trimming cost V 6 bases and J 6 bases, with 23 bases left between them. This CDR3 is 17 amino acids long. This CDR3 reads CASSPDYWVGRDEKLFF. In DNA, the CDR3 is TGTGCCAGCAGCCCAGACTACTGGGTAGGACGAGATGAAAAACTGTTTTTT.

This clonotype has only a few counts. The rearrangement uses TRBV30 and TRBJ2-1, with a possible D match to TRBD2 (6 bases). The CDR3 consists of 15 residues. V lost 2 bases and J 2 bases, leaving 13 bases between the germline ends. The germline V gene encodes CDR1 GTSNPN and CDR2 SVGIG (reference sequence). CDR3 sequence reads: CAWSSRERTYNEQFF. The CDR3 region has the DNA TGTGCCTGGAGTAGCCGGGAGAGGACCTACAATGAGCAGTTCTTC.

This clonotype was counted at least ten times. The chain employs TRBV28 and TRBJ2-1; D is unclear. Trimming took 4 bases from V and 4 from J, leaving 17 bases between them. The germline V gene has CDR1 MDHEN and CDR2 SYDVKM. The CDR3 is 16 amino acids. The CDR3 DNA reads TGTGCCAGCAGTTCCCCCCGCCACGTGCTGTACAATGAGCAGTTCTTC. Its translation is CASSSPRHVLYNEQFF.

The V gene is TRBV3-1, the J gene TRBJ2-4, with 9 bases lining up with TRBD2. This CDR3 contains 22 residues. J lost 0 bases, V lost 4 bases, and 22 bases had no gene match. The V gene's germline CDR1 is LGHDT and CDR2 YNNKEL (reference sequence). The chain's CDR3 is CASSPPQRAGGLAVIAKNIQYF. The CDR3 region has the DNA TGTGCCAGCAGCCCACCACAAAGAGCGGGAGGATTAGCGGTCATAGCCAAAAACATTCAGTACTTC.

In this sample, this clonotype turned up many times. The chain uses TRBV20-1 and TRBJ2-1; 8 positions match TRBD1. Germline V lookup: CDR1 DFQATT, CDR2 SNEGSKA (reference sequence). The CDR3 runs to 14 residues. Trimming took 2 bases from V and 3 from J; bases not matched to a gene: 3. The CDR3 sequence is CSARQGAGYNEQFF. The DNA of the CDR3 is TGCAGTGCTAGACAGGGGGCGGGCTACAATGAGCAGTTCTTC.